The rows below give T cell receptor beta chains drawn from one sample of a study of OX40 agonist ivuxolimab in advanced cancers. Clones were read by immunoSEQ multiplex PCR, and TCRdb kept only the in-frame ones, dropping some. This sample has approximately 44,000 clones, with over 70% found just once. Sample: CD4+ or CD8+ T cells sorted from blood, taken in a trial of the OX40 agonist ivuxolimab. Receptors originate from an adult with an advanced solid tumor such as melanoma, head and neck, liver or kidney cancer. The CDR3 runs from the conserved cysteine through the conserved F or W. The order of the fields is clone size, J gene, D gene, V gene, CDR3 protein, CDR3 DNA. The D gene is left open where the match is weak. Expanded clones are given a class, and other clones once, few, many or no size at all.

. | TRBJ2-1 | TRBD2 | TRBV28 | CASLAADINEQFF | TGTGCCAGCCTAGCGGCCGATATAAATGAGCAGTTCTTC
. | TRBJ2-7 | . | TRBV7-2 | CASSSTAYEQYF | TGTGCCAGCAGCTCGACAGCCTACGAGCAGTACTTC
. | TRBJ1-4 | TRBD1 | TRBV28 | CASSSSTGIIGEKLFF | TGTGCCAGCAGTTCCTCGACAGGGATAATAGGTGAAAAACTGTTTTTT
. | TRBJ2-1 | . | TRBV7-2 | CASSLGSEPNEQFF | TGTGCCAGCAGCTTAGGATCGGAACCTAATGAGCAGTTCTTC
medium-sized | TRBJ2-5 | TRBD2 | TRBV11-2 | CASSLRTSVEETQYF | TGTGCCAGCAGCTTAAGGACTAGCGTAGAAGAGACCCAGTACTTC
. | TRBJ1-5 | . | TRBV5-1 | CASSLVGNSNQPQHF | TGCGCCAGCAGCTTGGTGGGGAATAGCAATCAGCCCCAGCATTTT
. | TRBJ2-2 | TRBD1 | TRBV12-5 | CASGLVGDRRVETGELFF | TGTGCTAGTGGTTTGGTTGGGGACAGAAGGGTCGAAACCGGGGAGCTGTTTTTT
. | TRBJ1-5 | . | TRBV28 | CASNLGAQPQHF | TGTGCCAGCAACCTAGGGGCTCAGCCCCAGCATTTT
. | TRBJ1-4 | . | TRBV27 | CATSRGLIGANEKLFF | TGTGCCACCAGCAGGGGTCTAATTGGGGCTAATGAAAAACTGTTTTTT
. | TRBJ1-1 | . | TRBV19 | CASSTPGTRFGNTEAFF | TGTGCCAGTAGTACCCCCGGGACACGTTTTGGGAACACTGAAGCTTTCTTT
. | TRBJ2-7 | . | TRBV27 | CASSSLRGPGEQYF | TGTGCCAGCAGTTCACTCAGGGGACCGGGCGAGCAGTACTTC
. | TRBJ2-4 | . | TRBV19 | CASRRVGERNIQYF | TGTGCCAGTAGGAGAGTAGGAGAGCGGAACATTCAGTACTTC
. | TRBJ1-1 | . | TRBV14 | CASSFSERPEAFF | TGTGCCAGCAGTTTCTCCGAGCGGCCGGAAGCTTTCTTT
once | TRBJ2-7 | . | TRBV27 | CASSLRTSSEQYF | TGTGCCAGCAGTCTCCGGACTTCCTCCGAGCAGTACTTC
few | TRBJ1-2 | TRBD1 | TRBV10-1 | CASSPDRVRGYTF | TGCGCCAGCAGCCCCGACAGGGTTAGGGGCTACACCTTC
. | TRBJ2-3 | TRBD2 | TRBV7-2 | CASGNTLAGGYTSTDTQYF | TGTGCCAGCGGAAATACACTAGCGGGAGGATACACTAGCACAGATACGCAGTATTTT
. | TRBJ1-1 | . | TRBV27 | CASSPLGFGTEAFF | TGTGCCAGCAGTCCCCTAGGGTTTGGAACTGAAGCTTTCTTT
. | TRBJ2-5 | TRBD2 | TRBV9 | CASSVDSGRGETQYF | TGTGCCAGCAGCGTAGATAGCGGGAGAGGAGAGACCCAGTACTTC
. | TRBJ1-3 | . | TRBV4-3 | CASSQVVQMKGNTIYF | TGCGCCAGCAGCCAAGTGGTACAGATGAAAGGAAACACCATATATTTT
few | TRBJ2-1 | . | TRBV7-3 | CASSLSAEGWQFF | TGTGCCAGCAGCTTAAGTGCCGAGGGATGGCAGTTCTTC
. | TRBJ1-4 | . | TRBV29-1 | CSVRRGGLEEKLFF | TGCAGCGTCCGAAGGGGGGGTTTGGAGGAAAAACTGTTTTTT
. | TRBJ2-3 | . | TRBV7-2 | CASSPLADTQYF | TGTGCCAGCAGCCCCCTAGCAGATACGCAGTATTTT
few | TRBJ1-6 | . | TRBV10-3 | CAIRGTENNSPLHF | TGTGCCATCAGAGGGACCGAGAATAATTCACCCCTCCACTTT
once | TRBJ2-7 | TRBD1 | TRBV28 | CASSLLWTGNYEQYF | TGTGCCAGCAGTTTACTCTGGACAGGGAATTACGAGCAGTACTTC
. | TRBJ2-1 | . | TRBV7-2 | CASSMGPPGHEQFF | TGTGCCAGCAGCATGGGACCGCCCGGGCATGAGCAGTTCTTC
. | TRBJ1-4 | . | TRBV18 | CASSPERVTNEKLFF | TGTGCCAGCTCGCCCGAGAGGGTGACTAATGAAAAACTGTTTTTT
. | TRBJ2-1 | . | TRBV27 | CASSLDLRSYNEQFF | TGTGCCAGCAGTTTAGACTTGCGCTCCTACAATGAGCAGTTCTTC
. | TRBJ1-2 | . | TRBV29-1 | CSVEIGTIPPYGYTF | TGCAGCGTTGAGATAGGGACCATTCCCCCCTATGGCTACACCTTC
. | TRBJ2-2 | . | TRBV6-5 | CASNQAGPGELFF | TGTGCCAGCAACCAGGCGGGGCCCGGGGAGCTGTTTTTT
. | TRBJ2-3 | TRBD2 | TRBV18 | CASSPWASGKPGADTQYF | TGTGCCAGCTCACCCTGGGCTAGCGGGAAACCCGGGGCAGATACGCAGTATTTT
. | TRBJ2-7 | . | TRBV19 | CASSKNRESEQYF | TGTGCCAGTAGTAAAAACAGGGAATCCGAGCAGTACTTC
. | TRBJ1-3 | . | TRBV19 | CASSIFFLSSGNTIYF | TGTGCCAGTAGTATTTTCTTCCTCAGCTCTGGAAACACCATATATTTT
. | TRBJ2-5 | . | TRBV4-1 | CASSQENGPGRAQYF | TGCGCCAGCAGCCAAGAGAATGGCCCGGGTCGGGCCCAGTACTTC
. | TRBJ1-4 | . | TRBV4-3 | CASSQAEVPTNEKLFF | TGCGCCAGCAGCCAAGCTGAGGTTCCAACTAATGAAAAACTGTTTTTT
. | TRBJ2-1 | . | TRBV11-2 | CASSLARTYYNEQFF | TGTGCCAGCAGCTTAGCCAGGACTTACTACAATGAGCAGTTCTTC
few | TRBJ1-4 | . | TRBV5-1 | CASSLENSRSDEKLFF | TGCGCCAGCAGCTTGGAGAACTCCCGGTCGGATGAAAAACTGTTTTTT
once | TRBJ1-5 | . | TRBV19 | CASSMQETSNQPQHF | TGTGCCAGTAGTATGCAGGAGACTAGCAATCAGCCCCAGCATTTT
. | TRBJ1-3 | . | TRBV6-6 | CASSLGLTGNTIYF | TGTGCCAGCAGTTTGGGACTAACGGGGAACACCATATATTTT
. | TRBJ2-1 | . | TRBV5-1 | CASSLAAVLGGNEQFF | TGCGCCAGCAGCTTGGCAGCTGTCCTCGGAGGCAATGAGCAGTTCTTC
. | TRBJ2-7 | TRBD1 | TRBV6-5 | CASSYGTGGLNEQYF | TGTGCCAGCAGTTACGGAACAGGGGGCTTGAACGAGCAGTACTTC
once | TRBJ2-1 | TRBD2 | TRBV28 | CASSLRNRAGVNNEQFF | TGTGCCAGCAGTTTACGCAATCGAGCGGGAGTAAACAATGAGCAGTTCTTC
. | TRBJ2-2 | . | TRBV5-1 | CASLGDTINTGELFF | TGCGCCAGCCTGGGGGACACAATTAACACCGGGGAGCTGTTTTTT
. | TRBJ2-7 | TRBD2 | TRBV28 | CASSTRWLAGESVYPREQYF | TGTGCCAGCAGTACCCGGTGGCTAGCGGGAGAGAGTGTGTACCCTCGGGAGCAGTACTTC
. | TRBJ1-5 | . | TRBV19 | CASSTSFGQKNQPQHF | TGTGCCAGTAGTACCTCCTTCGGACAGAAGAATCAGCCCCAGCATTTT
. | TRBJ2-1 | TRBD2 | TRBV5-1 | CASGPGLTGYNEQFF | TGCGCCAGCGGGCCGGGACTAACAGGCTACAATGAGCAGTTCTTC
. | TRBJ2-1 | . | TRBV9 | CASSVGIAVHNEQFF | TGTGCCAGCAGCGTAGGAATAGCGGTTCACAATGAGCAGTTCTTC
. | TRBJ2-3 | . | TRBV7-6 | CASSLGGITDTQYF | TGTGCCAGCAGCTTAGGGGGCATCACAGATACGCAGTATTTT
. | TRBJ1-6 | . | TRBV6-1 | CASSEQSSYNSPLHF | TGTGCCAGCAGTGAACAGAGCTCCTATAATTCACCCCTCCACTTT
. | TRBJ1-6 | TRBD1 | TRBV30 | CAWSSGQGNSPLHF | TGTGCCTGGAGCTCGGGACAGGGGAATTCACCCCTCCACTTT
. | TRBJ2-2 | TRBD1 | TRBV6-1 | CASTQGATGELFF | TGTGCCAGCACTCAGGGGGCGACCGGGGAGCTGTTTTTT
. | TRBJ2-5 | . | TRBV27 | CASSLSPQYF | TGTGCCAGCAGTTTGAGCCCCCAGTACTTC
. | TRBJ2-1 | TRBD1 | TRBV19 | CASSIGGTGSIEQFF | TGTGCCAGTAGTATAGGGGGGACAGGGAGTATTGAGCAGTTCTTC
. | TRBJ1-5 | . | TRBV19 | CASSMDGFNQPQHF | TGTGCCAGTAGTATGGACGGATTCAATCAGCCCCAGCATTTT
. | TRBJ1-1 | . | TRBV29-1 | CSGRDQNTEAFF | TGCAGCGGACGGGACCAAAACACTGAAGCTTTCTTT
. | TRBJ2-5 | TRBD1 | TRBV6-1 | CASSLDRGRETQYF | TGTGCCAGCAGCCTGGACAGGGGGCGAGAGACCCAGTACTTC
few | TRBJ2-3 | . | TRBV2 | CASSEDGARGAQYF | TGTGCCAGCAGTGAAGATGGGGCGCGAGGAGCGCAGTATTTT
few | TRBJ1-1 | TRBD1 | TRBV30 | CAWRRGQGVRNTEAFF | TGTGCCTGGAGACGGGGGCAGGGGGTACGAAACACTGAAGCTTTCTTT
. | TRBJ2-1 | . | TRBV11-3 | CASGMSPYNEQFF | TGTGCCAGCGGAATGAGCCCCTACAATGAGCAGTTCTTC
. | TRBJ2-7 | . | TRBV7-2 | CASSLTGQYEQYF | TGTGCCAGCAGCTTAACTGGCCAATACGAGCAGTACTTC
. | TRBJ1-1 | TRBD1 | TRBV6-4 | CASSETWTGDTEAFF | TGTGCCAGCAGCGAGACCTGGACAGGGGACACTGAAGCTTTCTTT